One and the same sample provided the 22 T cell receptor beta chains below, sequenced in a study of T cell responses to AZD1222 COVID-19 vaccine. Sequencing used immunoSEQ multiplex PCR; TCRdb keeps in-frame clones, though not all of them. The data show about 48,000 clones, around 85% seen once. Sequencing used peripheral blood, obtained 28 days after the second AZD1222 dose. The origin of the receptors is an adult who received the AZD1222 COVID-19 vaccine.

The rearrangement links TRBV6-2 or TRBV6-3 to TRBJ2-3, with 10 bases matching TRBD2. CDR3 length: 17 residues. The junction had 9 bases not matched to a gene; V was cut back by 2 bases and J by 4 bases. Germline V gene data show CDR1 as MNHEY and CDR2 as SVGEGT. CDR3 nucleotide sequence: TGTGCCAGCAGTTACGGAGGTGGCCTAGCGGGAGCAGATACGCAGTATTTT. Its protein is CASSYGGGLAGADTQYF.

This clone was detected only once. This CDR3 reads CASGAPGQGNEKLFF. For the CDR3, the DNA is TGCGCCAGCGGGGCCCCGGGACAAGGAAATGAAAAACTGTTTTTT. The chain has TRBV10-2 and TRBJ1-4; weak D call: TRBD1 (6 bases). Trimming left V 8 bases short and J 5 bases short, with 18 bases between. Germline CDR1 reads WSHSY; CDR2 reads SAAADI. CDR3 length equals 15 residues.

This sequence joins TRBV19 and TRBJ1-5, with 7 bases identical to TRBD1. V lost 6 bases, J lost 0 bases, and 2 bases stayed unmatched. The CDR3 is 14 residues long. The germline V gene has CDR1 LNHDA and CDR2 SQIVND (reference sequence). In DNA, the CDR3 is TGTGCCAGTAGGACAGGGTTTAGCAATCAGCCCCAGCATTTT. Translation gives CASRTGFSNQPQHF.

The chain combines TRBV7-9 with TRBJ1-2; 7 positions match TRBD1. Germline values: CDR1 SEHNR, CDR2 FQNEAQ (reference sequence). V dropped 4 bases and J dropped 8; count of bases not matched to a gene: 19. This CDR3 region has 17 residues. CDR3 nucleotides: TGTGCCAGCAGCTCCCCCTTACCGGGGACAGCGCTTCCGGGCTACACCTTC. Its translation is CASSSPLPGTALPGYTF.

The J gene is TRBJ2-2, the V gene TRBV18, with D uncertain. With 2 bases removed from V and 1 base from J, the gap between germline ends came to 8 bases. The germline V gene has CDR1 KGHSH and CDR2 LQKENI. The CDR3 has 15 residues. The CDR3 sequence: CASSPYGGNTGELFF. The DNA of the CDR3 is TGTGCCAGCTCACCATACGGCGGGAACACCGGGGAGCTGTTTTTT.

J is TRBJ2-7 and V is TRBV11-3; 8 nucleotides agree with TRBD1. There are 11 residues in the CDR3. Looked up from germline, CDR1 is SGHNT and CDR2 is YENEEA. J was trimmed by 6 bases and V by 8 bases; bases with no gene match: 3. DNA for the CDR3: TGTGCCAGCCAGGGGGCCCGCGAGCAGTACTTC. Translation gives CASQGAREQYF.

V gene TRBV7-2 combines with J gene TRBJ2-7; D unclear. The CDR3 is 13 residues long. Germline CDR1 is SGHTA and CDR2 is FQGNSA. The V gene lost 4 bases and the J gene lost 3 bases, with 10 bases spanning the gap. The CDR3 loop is CASSSYLNYEQYF. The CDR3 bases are TGTGCCAGCAGCTCCTACCTGAACTACGAGCAGTACTTC.

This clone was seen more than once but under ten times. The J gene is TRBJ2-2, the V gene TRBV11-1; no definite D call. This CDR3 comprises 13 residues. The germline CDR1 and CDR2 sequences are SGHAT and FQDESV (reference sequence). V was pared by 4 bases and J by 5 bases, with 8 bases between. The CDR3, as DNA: TGTGCCAGCAGCTCCCCAGTAACCGGGGAGCTGTTTTTT. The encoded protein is CASSSPVTGELFF. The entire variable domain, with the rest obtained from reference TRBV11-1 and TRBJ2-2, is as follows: EAEVAQSPRYKITEKSQAVAFWCDPISGHATLYWYRQILGQGPELLVQFQDESVVDDSQLPKDRFSAERLKGVDSTLKIQPAELGDSAMYLCASSSPVTGELFFGEGSRLTVL.

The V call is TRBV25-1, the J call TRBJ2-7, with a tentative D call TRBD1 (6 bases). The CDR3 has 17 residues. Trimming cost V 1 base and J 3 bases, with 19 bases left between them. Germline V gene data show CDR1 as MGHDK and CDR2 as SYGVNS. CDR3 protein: CASSESPGHLGYYEQYF. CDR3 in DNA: TGTGCCAGCAGTGAATCTCCGGGACACCTAGGCTACTACGAGCAGTACTTC.

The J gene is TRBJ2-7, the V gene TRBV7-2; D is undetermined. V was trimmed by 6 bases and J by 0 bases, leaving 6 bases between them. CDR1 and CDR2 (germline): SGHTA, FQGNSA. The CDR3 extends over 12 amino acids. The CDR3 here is CASSLTSYEQYF. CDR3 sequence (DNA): TGTGCCAGCAGTCTTACCTCCTACGAGCAGTACTTC.

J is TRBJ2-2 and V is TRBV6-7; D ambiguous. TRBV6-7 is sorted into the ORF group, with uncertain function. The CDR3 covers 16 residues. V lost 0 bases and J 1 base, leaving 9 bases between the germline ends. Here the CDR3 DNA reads TGTGCCAGCAGTTACTCGCACGACGGGAACACCGGGGAGCTGTTTTTT. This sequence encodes CASSYSHDGNTGELFF.

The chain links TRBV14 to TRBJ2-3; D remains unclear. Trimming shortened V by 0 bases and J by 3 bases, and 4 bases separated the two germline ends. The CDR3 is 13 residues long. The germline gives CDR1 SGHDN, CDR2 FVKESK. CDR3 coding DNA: TGTGCCAGCAGCCAAGAGTTAACAGATACGCAGTATTTT. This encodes CASSQELTDTQYF. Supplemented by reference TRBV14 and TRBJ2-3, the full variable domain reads EAGVTQFPSHSVIEKGQTVTLRCDPISGHDNLYWYRRVMGKEIKFLLHFVKESKQDESGMPNNRFLAERTGGTYSTLKVQPAELEDSGVYFCASSQELTDTQYFGPGTRLTVL.

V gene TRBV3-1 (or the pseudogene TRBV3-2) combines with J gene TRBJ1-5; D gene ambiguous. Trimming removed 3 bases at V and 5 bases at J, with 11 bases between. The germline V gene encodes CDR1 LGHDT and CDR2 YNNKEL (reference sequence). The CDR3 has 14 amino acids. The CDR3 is CASSHAGGDQPQHF. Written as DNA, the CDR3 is TGTGCCAGCAGCCACGCAGGTGGGGATCAGCCCCAGCATTTT.

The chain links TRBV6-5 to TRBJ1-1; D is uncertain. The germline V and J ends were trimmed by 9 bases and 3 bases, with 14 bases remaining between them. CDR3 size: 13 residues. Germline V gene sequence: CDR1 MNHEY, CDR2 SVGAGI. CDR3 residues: CASQDGGYTEAFF. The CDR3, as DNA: TGTGCCAGTCAGGACGGCGGGTACACTGAAGCTTTCTTT.

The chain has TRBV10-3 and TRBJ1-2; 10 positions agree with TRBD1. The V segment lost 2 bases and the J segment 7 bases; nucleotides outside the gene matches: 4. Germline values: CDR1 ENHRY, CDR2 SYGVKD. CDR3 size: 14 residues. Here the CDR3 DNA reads TGTGCCATCAGTGAGGGGACAGGGGCGAGTGGCTACACCTTC. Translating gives CAISEGTGASGYTF.

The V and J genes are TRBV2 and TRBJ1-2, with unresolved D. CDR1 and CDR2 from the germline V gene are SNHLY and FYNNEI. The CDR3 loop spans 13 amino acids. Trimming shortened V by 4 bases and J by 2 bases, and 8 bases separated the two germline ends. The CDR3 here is CASSGQANYGYTF. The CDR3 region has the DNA TGTGCCAGCAGTGGGCAGGCAAACTATGGCTACACCTTC.

CDR3 DNA sequence: TGTGCCAGCAGCCACTGGGACAGGGCAGACAATGAGCAGTTCTTC. This sequence encodes CASSHWDRADNEQFF. This chain links TRBV3-1 (or the pseudogene TRBV3-2) with TRBJ2-1; 9 bases fit TRBD1. This CDR3 has 15 amino acids. Trimming at V came to 3 bases and at J to 5 bases, leaving 5 bases not matched to a gene. Germline CDR1 is LGHDT and CDR2 is YNNKEL (reference sequence).

This CDR3 is CASSKEAGRAAKNIQYF. The CDR3 DNA reads as TGCGCCAGCAGCAAAGAAGCGGGACGAGCAGCCAAAAACATTCAGTACTTC. The chain combines TRBV5-1 with TRBJ2-4; TRBD2 aligns across 7 bases. This CDR3 has 17 residues. Per germline, CDR1 SGHRS and CDR2 YFSETQ. J gave up 0 bases and V 4 bases, and 10 bases lay outside the gene matches.

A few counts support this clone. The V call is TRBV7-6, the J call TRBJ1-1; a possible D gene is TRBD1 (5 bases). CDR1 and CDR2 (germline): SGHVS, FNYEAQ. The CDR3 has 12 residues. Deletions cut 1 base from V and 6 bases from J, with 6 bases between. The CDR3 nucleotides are TGTGCCAGCAGCTTAGGGGGCGCTGAAGCTTTCTTT. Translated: CASSLGGAEAFF.

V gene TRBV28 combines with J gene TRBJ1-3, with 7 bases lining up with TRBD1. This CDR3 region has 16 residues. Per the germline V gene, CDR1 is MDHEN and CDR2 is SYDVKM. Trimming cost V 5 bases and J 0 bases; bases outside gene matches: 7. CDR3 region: CASSGTASFSGNTIYF. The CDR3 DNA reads TGTGCCAGCAGTGGGACAGCAAGCTTCTCTGGAAACACCATATATTTT.

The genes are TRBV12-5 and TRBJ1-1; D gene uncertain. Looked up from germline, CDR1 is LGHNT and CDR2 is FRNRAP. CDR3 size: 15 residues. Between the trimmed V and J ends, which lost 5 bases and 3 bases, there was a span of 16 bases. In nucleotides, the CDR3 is TGTGCTAGTGGTGGGAAGCCTGGAGTAGACACTGAAGCTTTCTTT. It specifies CASGGKPGVDTEAFF.

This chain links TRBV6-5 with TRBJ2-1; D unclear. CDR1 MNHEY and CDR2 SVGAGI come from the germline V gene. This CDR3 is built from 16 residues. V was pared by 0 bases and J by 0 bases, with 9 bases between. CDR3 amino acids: CASSYSAVSSYNEQFF. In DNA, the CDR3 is TGTGCCAGCAGTTACTCTGCGGTAAGCTCCTACAATGAGCAGTTCTTC.